The 22 T cell receptor beta chains presented below share a single source sample, sequenced in a study of T cell responses to AZD1222 COVID-19 vaccine. Using immunoSEQ multiplex PCR, the repertoire was profiled, and TCRdb retains in-frame clones only, with some absent. The sample carries about 110,000 clones, roughly 82% recorded once. Sequencing was performed on peripheral blood, taken on day 0 of AZD1222 vaccination. These receptors were collected from an adult in good health.

The chain has TRBV12-3 or TRBV12-4 and TRBJ1-6; D is possibly TRBD1 (6 bases). CDR3 length: 13 amino acids. V gave up 5 bases and J gave up 7 bases, with 9 bases separating them. CDR3 nucleotide sequence: TGTGCCAGCAGTCTAACAGGGAATTCACCCCTCCACTTT. As protein: CASSLTGNSPLHF.

V gene TRBV27 combines with J gene TRBJ1-2; D unresolved. The CDR3 is 13 amino acids. Trimming removed 3 bases at V and 2 bases at J, with 7 bases between. The germline V gene encodes CDR1 MNHEY and CDR2 SMNVEV (reference sequence). The CDR3, as DNA: TGTGCCAGCAGTTTCGGAGTAAACTATGGCTACACCTTC. This translates into CASSFGVNYGYTF.

V usage is TRBV19 and J usage is TRBJ2-7, with D maybe TRBD2 (6 bases). The CDR3 is 17 amino acids. Germline V CDR1 and CDR2: LNHDA, SQIVND (reference sequence). V lost 4 bases and J lost 2, with 21 bases in between. CDR3 residues: CASSNQAGTNHPYEQYF. In DNA form, the CDR3 reads TGTGCCAGTAGTAACCAAGCGGGTACGAACCACCCCTACGAGCAGTACTTC. Complete variable domain (other parts from reference TRBV19 and TRBJ2-7): DGGITQSPKYLFRKEGQNVTLSCEQNLNHDAMYWYRQDPGQGLRLIYYSQIVNDFQKGDIAEGYSVSREKKESFPLTVTSAQKNPTAFYLCASSNQAGTNHPYEQYFGPGTRLTVT.

The V gene is TRBV12-5, the J gene TRBJ1-1; D uncertain. Trimming removed 3 bases at V and 5 bases at J, with 10 bases between. CDR3 length equals 13 residues. Germline V gives CDR1 LGHNT, CDR2 FRNRAP. CDR3 coding DNA: TGTGCTAGTGGTTTTAATGCCCAAACTGAAGCTTTCTTT. Amino acids: CASGFNAQTEAFF.

This clone was counted between two and nine times. The rearrangement uses TRBV7-2 and TRBJ1-5, with 9 bases aligning to TRBD1. Trimming removed 5 bases from V and 9 bases from J; junction bases left unmatched: 14. The CDR3 is 16 amino acids. In germline, CDR1 is SGHTA, CDR2 FQGNSA. The DNA for the CDR3 is TGTGCCAGCAGCGCCACCGGGACAGGGATTATCAGGCCCCAGCATTTT. Translation gives CASSATGTGIIRPQHF.

The table lists this clone with a count of one. The V gene is TRBV6-5, the J gene TRBJ2-1; D might be TRBD1 (5 bases). CDR3 size: 14 residues. The V end was cut by 10 bases, the J end by 6 bases, with 19 bases between. Germline-derived CDR1 and CDR2 are MNHEY and SVGAGI. The CDR3: CATKDTNARNEQFF. The CDR3 DNA reads as TGTGCCACCAAGGACACCAACGCACGCAATGAGCAGTTCTTC.

The rearrangement links TRBV2 to TRBJ2-3; 8 bases fit TRBD1. The junction had 3 bases not matched to a gene; V was cut back by 4 bases and J by 6 bases. Germline CDR1 is SNHLY and CDR2 is FYNNEI. This CDR3 is built from 13 residues. The CDR3 bases are TGTGCCAGCAGTGCGGGACAGGTGGATACGCAGTATTTT. Translation gives CASSAGQVDTQYF.

This clone has just a few counts. This rearrangement joins TRBV5-1 to TRBJ2-1, with 13 nucleotides matching TRBD2. The V gene's germline CDR1 is SGHRS and CDR2 YFSETQ. V was pared by 3 bases and J by 3 bases, with 6 bases of the junction left unmatched. The CDR3 extends over 17 amino acids. The CDR3 here is CASSWAGTSGVYNEQFF. CDR3 nucleotides: TGCGCCAGCAGCTGGGCCGGGACTAGCGGGGTCTACAATGAGCAGTTCTTC. Drawing the rest from reference TRBV5-1 and TRBJ2-1, the complete variable domain is KAGVTQTPRYLIKTRGQQVTLSCSPISGHRSVSWYQQTPGQGLQFLFEYFSETQRNKGNFPGRFSGRQFSNSRSEMNVSTLELGDSALYLCASSWAGTSGVYNEQFFGPGTRLTVL.

The chain carries TRBV18 and TRBJ1-1; no clear D gene. Trimming shortened V by 6 bases and J by 4 bases, and 12 bases separated the two germline ends. Germline V gives CDR1 KGHSH, CDR2 LQKENI. The CDR3 totals 13 residues. DNA for the CDR3: TGTGCCAGCTCCCCTCAACCGGGCACTGAAGCTTTCTTT. Translating it yields CASSPQPGTEAFF.

The chain uses TRBV10-1 and TRBJ2-5; 7 nucleotides match TRBD2. The junction had 2 bases not matched to a gene; V was cut back by 5 bases and J by 5 bases. The CDR3 is made up of 12 amino acids. Germline CDR1 and CDR2: WNHNN and SYGVQD (reference sequence). This CDR3 is CASSPGGETQYF. The CDR3 bases are TGCGCCAGCAGTCCCGGGGGGGAGACCCAGTACTTC.

The sample holds one count of this clone. V and J are TRBV10-1 and TRBJ2-3; perhaps TRBD2 as D (6 bases). The V gene's germline CDR1 is WNHNN and CDR2 SYGVQD (reference sequence). V lost 8 bases and J 4 bases, leaving 13 bases between the germline ends. CDR3 length: 13 amino acids. The CDR3 reads CASGEQRADTQYF. The CDR3 DNA reads TGCGCCAGCGGCGAACAGCGGGCAGATACGCAGTATTTT.

For this clone: Germline is not matched at one junction end, which may reflect a read error. The V gene is TRBV5-6, the J gene TRBJ1-1; no firm D call. There are 11 residues in the CDR3. Germline V gives CDR1 SGHDT, CDR2 YYEEEE. This CDR3 is CASSKNTEAFF. DNA of the CDR3: TGTGCCAGCAGCAAAAACACGGAAGCTTTCTTT. The full variable domain, with the rest looked up from reference TRBV5-6 and TRBJ1-1, is DAGVTQSPTHLIKTRGQQVTLRCSPKSGHDTVSWYQQALGQGPQFIFQYYEEEERQRGNFPDRFSGHQFPNYSSELNVNALLLGDSALYLCASSKNTEAFFGQGTRLTVV.

The J gene is TRBJ2-1, the V gene TRBV19, with D possibly called TRBD1 or TRBD2 (5 bases each). The germline V and J ends were trimmed by 4 bases and 0 bases, with 19 bases remaining between them. Germline V lookup: CDR1 LNHDA, CDR2 SQIVND (reference sequence). The CDR3 is made up of 18 amino acids. DNA for the CDR3: TGTGCCAGTAGTAGGATCAACGGCCTCGGGGCCTCCTACAATGAGCAGTTCTTC. As protein: CASSRINGLGASYNEQFF.

V usage is TRBV10-3 and J usage is TRBJ2-1; no definite D call. The CDR3 has 13 residues. The germline V gene has CDR1 ENHRY and CDR2 SYGVKD. V was pared by 6 bases and J by 7 bases, with 13 bases between. This chain's CDR3 is CAIRPAPDNEQFF. CDR3 in DNA: TGTGCCATCAGGCCGGCCCCAGATAATGAGCAGTTCTTC.

The chain has TRBV7-2 and TRBJ2-3, with TRBD2 identical over 7 bases. This CDR3 comprises 15 residues. The V and J ends lost 6 bases and 0 bases, in that order; junction bases with no gene match: 6. Germline V gives CDR1 SGHTA, CDR2 FQGNSA. The CDR3 bases are TGTGCCAGCAGGGAGCGGGGCCGCAGCACAGATACGCAGTATTTT. Protein sequence: CASRERGRSTDTQYF.

The chain has TRBV6-2 or TRBV6-3 and TRBJ2-1; D unresolved. V lost 5 bases and J lost 6, with 5 bases in between. Germline V CDR1 and CDR2: MNHEY, SVGEGT. The CDR3 has 11 residues. DNA for the CDR3: TGTGCCAGCAGTGACCTCAATGAGCAGTTCTTC. Encoded protein: CASSDLNEQFF.

The chain couples TRBV27 to TRBJ1-6; 10 nucleotides line up with TRBD1. The CDR3 runs to 15 residues. Unmatched junction bases numbered 10, after V lost 10 bases and J lost 7 bases. CDR1 is MNHEY, CDR2 SMNVEV, per germline (reference sequence). The CDR3 spells CANKEGTGDNSPLHF. The CDR3 bases are TGTGCCAACAAAGAGGGGACAGGGGACAATTCACCCCTCCACTTT.

This rearrangement joins TRBV5-1 to TRBJ2-1; 7 bases line up with TRBD2. In germline, CDR1 is SGHRS, CDR2 YFSETQ. V was clipped by 0 bases and J by 9 bases; unmatched bases: 6. This CDR3 contains 14 residues. The CDR3 reads CASSLERGGAEQFF. The CDR3 DNA reads as TGCGCCAGCAGCTTGGAGAGGGGAGGGGCTGAGCAGTTCTTC.

This clone was observed once. V and J are TRBV7-8 and TRBJ1-2, with a possible D match to TRBD1 (5 bases). The germline V and J ends were trimmed by 5 bases and 5 bases, with 12 bases remaining between them. The CDR3 totals 13 residues. Germline V gene sequence: CDR1 SGHVS, CDR2 FQNEAQ. The CDR3 here is CASSGLGGYGYTF. The CDR3 DNA reads TGTGCCAGCAGCGGCCTCGGGGGTTATGGCTACACCTTC.

The chain couples TRBV10-3 to TRBJ2-1; 12 positions agree with TRBD2. This CDR3 spans 14 amino acids. Trimming removed 5 bases from V and 8 bases from J; junction bases left unmatched: 4. Germline V CDR1 and CDR2: ENHRY, SYGVKD. Here the CDR3 reads CAISLAGGSHEQFF. The CDR3, as DNA: TGTGCCATCAGTCTAGCGGGGGGGTCTCATGAGCAGTTCTTC.

The J gene is TRBJ1-5, the V gene TRBV4-3; 7 positions agree with TRBD1. CDR1 is LGHNA and CDR2 is YSLEER in the germline V gene. CDR3 size: 14 residues. After removal of 3 bases from V and 6 bases from J, the junction contained 5 bases not matched to a gene. The CDR3 nucleotides read TGCGCCAGCAGCCAGAGACAGGGATTTCAGCCCCAGCATTTT. Residues: CASSQRQGFQPQHF.

The chain joins TRBV7-8 to TRBJ1-5, with D unclear. V gave up 2 bases and J gave up 4 bases, with 18 bases separating them. This CDR3 comprises 17 residues. Germline assignment: CDR1 SGHVS and CDR2 FQNEAQ. This chain's CDR3 is CASSLNEEFSLNQPQHF. CDR3 coding DNA: TGTGCCAGCAGCTTAAATGAGGAGTTTTCCCTTAATCAGCCCCAGCATTTT.